The 7 T cell receptor beta chains in this list originate from one sample, sequenced in a study of cytomegalovirus exposure and HLA in healthy donors. The protocol was immunoSEQ multiplex PCR, while the TCRdb copy is restricted to in-frame clones and leaves out a portion. This table holds about 60,000 clones, just over 90% found once. Sequencing was performed on PBMCs. The origin of the receptors is a woman aged 18-35 years in good health and CMV-seronegative.

The rearrangement links TRBV7-2 to TRBJ1-4; a weak D match, TRBD1 (5 bases). With 5 bases removed from V and 5 bases from J, the gap between germline ends came to 18 bases. The CDR3 has 16 residues. The V gene's germline CDR1 is SGHTA and CDR2 FQGNSA. CDR3 in amino acids: CASSLNFGGRNEKLFF. DNA for the CDR3: TGTGCCAGCAGCCTAAACTTCGGGGGAAGAAATGAAAAACTGTTTTTT.

V is TRBV18 and J is TRBJ1-4, with 8 bases identical to TRBD1. Trimming cost V 5 bases and J 4 bases; bases outside gene matches: 24. Germline V gene data show CDR1 as KGHSH and CDR2 as LQKENI. The CDR3 totals 21 residues. The CDR3 coding sequence is TGTGCCAGCTCATCATATCCGGCGGACAGGGAAAGACTCTGGGGTAATGAAAAACTGTTTTTT. Translating it yields CASSSYPADRERLWGNEKLFF.

The V call is TRBV23-1, the J call TRBJ1-4; 9 positions agree with TRBD1. TRBV23-1 is identified as an open reading frame with a role that is uncertain. J gave up 8 bases and V 4 bases, and 14 bases lay outside the gene matches. The CDR3 sequence is 17 residues long. The CDR3 DNA follows: TGCGCCAGCAGTCCCGAATTCCAACAGGGGGCGCGGGAAAAACTGTTTTTT. Translating it yields CASSPEFQQGAREKLFF.

The chain combines TRBV7-9 with TRBJ1-6, with 7 bases matching TRBD1. J was trimmed by 0 bases and V by 7 bases; bases with no gene match: 6. CDR3 length: 16 amino acids. The germline V gene encodes CDR1 SEHNR and CDR2 FQNEAQ (reference sequence). DNA of the CDR3: TGTGCCAGCAACCACAGGGGCCTCTCCTATAATTCACCCCTCCACTTT. Translated, it gives CASNHRGLSYNSPLHF.

The chain is built from TRBV7-9 and TRBJ2-3; D may be TRBD2 (5 bases). Trimming pared 0 bases from V and 3 bases from J, leaving 10 bases between. CDR3 length: 15 amino acids. From germline, CDR1 is SEHNR and CDR2 FQNEAQ (reference sequence). This CDR3 is CASSLATSGTDTQYF. The CDR3 DNA sequence: TGTGCCAGCAGCTTAGCTACCAGCGGAACAGATACGCAGTATTTT.

The rearrangement uses TRBV5-4 and TRBJ1-1; 7 nucleotides agree with TRBD1. The CDR3 is 14 residues long. Trimming removed 5 bases from V and 0 bases from J; junction bases left unmatched: 4. Per the germline V gene, CDR1 is SGHNT and CDR2 is YYREEE (reference sequence). The CDR3 region is CASRGDRVNTEAFF. The CDR3 DNA reads as TGTGCCAGCAGGGGGGACAGAGTGAACACTGAAGCTTTCTTT. The whole variable domain, remainder taken from reference TRBV5-4 and TRBJ1-1, is ETGVTQSPTHLIKTRGQQVTLRCSSQSGHNTVSWYQQALGQGPQFIFQYYREEENGRGNFPPRFSGLQFPNYSSELNVNALELDDSALYLCASRGDRVNTEAFFGQGTRLTVV.

V and J are TRBV18 and TRBJ2-7, with D perhaps TRBD2 (6 bases). This CDR3 is built from 13 residues. Germline V gives CDR1 KGHSH, CDR2 LQKENI. V lost 6 bases and J lost 4, with 13 bases in between. Here the CDR3 DNA reads TGTGCCAGCTCCGGGACTGCCGCTTACGAGCAGTACGTC. Residues: CASSGTAAYEQYV.